Shown below are 17 T cell receptor beta chains from a single sample sequenced in a study of cytomegalovirus exposure and HLA in healthy donors. This PCR relied on a set of 60 Vbeta primers and 13 Jbeta primers. Generated by immunoSEQ multiplex PCR, the TCRdb table keeps only in-frame clones and is missing some. The repertoire consists of over 110,000 clones, with approximately 80% occurring once and the leading ten covering approximately 8.8%. The sequencing sample was made of PBMCs. The receptors were gathered from a woman aged 45-59 years in good health and CMV-seropositive.

J is TRBJ1-6 and V is TRBV9, with no clear D. This CDR3 comprises 16 residues. The germline V and J ends were trimmed by 4 bases and 8 bases, with 19 bases remaining between them. CDR1 is SGDLS and CDR2 is YYNGEE in the germline V gene. The CDR3 DNA reads as TGTGCCAGCAGCCAAGATGCAGAACAAGAATATTCACCCCTCCACTTT. It codes for CASSQDAEQEYSPLHF.

CDR3 in amino acids: CASSLGGGGETQYF. The DNA of the CDR3 is TGTGCCAGCAGCTTGGGTGGGGGGGGTGAGACCCAGTACTTC. The chain employs TRBV5-4 and TRBJ2-5, with 7 bases aligning to TRBD2. CDR3 length equals 14 residues. The junction had 4 bases not matched to a gene; V was cut back by 0 bases and J by 5 bases. The germline V gene encodes CDR1 SGHNT and CDR2 YYREEE (reference sequence).

V gene TRBV5-1 combines with J gene TRBJ2-1; 10 bases are a match to TRBD1. The germline CDR1 and CDR2 sequences are SGHRS and YFSETQ. The CDR3 totals 16 residues. Trimming cost V 0 bases and J 7 bases; bases outside gene matches: 7. CDR3 residues: CASSLGLGQGGNEQFF. The CDR3 DNA sequence: TGCGCCAGCAGCTTGGGTTTAGGACAGGGGGGGAATGAGCAGTTCTTC.

V usage is TRBV6-6 and J usage is TRBJ1-5; D gene uncertain. CDR1 MNHNY and CDR2 SVGAGI come from the germline V gene (reference sequence). The length of the CDR3 is 16 residues. The V gene lost 2 bases and the J gene lost 4 bases, with 15 bases spanning the gap. CDR3 protein: CASSYAPMPANQPQHF. The DNA for the CDR3 is TGTGCCAGCAGTTACGCCCCGATGCCAGCGAATCAGCCCCAGCATTTT.

The chain joins TRBV7-3 to TRBJ1-2; D not resolved. Germline CDR1 is SGHTA and CDR2 is FQGTGA. CDR3 length equals 12 residues. The germline V and J ends were trimmed by 5 bases and 8 bases, with 12 bases remaining between them. The DNA of the CDR3 is TGTGCCAGCAGCCTGAAAGGCGGGGGCTACACCTTC. Translating it yields CASSLKGGGYTF.

CDR3 amino acids: CASSRNLDSQETQYF. The DNA for the CDR3 is TGTGCCAGCAGCAGAAACTTGGACAGCCAAGAGACCCAGTACTTC. The V and J genes are TRBV11-3 and TRBJ2-5; TRBD1 is a possible D gene (6 bases). Trimming took off 5 bases at V and 1 base at J, with 14 bases between the two ends. The length of the CDR3 is 15 residues. The V gene's germline CDR1 is SGHNT and CDR2 YENEEA. Using reference TRBV11-3 and TRBJ2-5 for the parts outside the CDR3, the full variable domain is EAGVVQSPRYKIIEKKQPVAFWCNPISGHNTLYWYLQNLGQGPELLIRYENEEAVDDSQLPKDRFSAERLKGVDSTLKIQPAELGDSAVYLCASSRNLDSQETQYFGPGTRLLVL.

The chain is built from TRBV6-4 and TRBJ1-1; the D is unclear. V lost 2 bases, J lost 2 bases, and 9 bases lay in between. The CDR3 is 14 residues long. Per the germline V gene, CDR1 is MRHNA and CDR2 is SNTAGT. CDR3 sequence: CASSDPHTNTEAFF. CDR3 sequence (DNA): TGTGCCAGCAGTGACCCCCATACAAACACTGAAGCTTTCTTT.

V gene TRBV5-3 combines with J gene TRBJ1-2; perhaps TRBD1 as D (5 bases). Being an ORF, TRBV5-3 has a function that is uncertain. V shed 1 base and J shed 5 bases, with 12 bases lying between them. The CDR3 has 14 residues. CDR3 amino acids: CARSLKAGWYGYTF. CDR3 nucleotide sequence: TGTGCCAGAAGCTTGAAGGCAGGGTGGTATGGCTACACCTTC.

This sequence joins TRBV9 and TRBJ2-5, with a tentative D call TRBD2 (6 bases). V was clipped by 4 bases and J by 2 bases, with 9 bases between them. The CDR3 is 13 amino acids. Germline loops: CDR1 SGDLS, CDR2 YYNGEE. CDR3: CASSRGLQETQYF. CDR3 bases: TGTGCCAGCAGCCGGGGACTGCAAGAGACCCAGTACTTC.

The chain links TRBV28 to TRBJ1-1, with D perhaps matching TRBD1 (5 bases). Germline-derived CDR1 and CDR2 are MDHEN and SYDVKM. Deletions cut 6 bases from V and 3 bases from J, with 17 bases between. This CDR3 has 15 amino acids. The CDR3 nucleotides are TGTGCCAGCAGCTTGAGAGGCGGGGGAGACACTGAAGCTTTCTTT. It codes for CASSLRGGGDTEAFF.

The chain is built from TRBV4-1 and TRBJ1-1; the D gene is possibly TRBD1 (5 bases). CDR1 and CDR2 (germline): MGHRA, YSYEKL. The CDR3 has 19 amino acids. Trimming shortened V by 4 bases and J by 3 bases, and 27 bases separated the two germline ends. This CDR3 is CASSPRRQSTADVYTEAFF. Written as DNA, the CDR3 is TGCGCCAGCAGCCCCCGTCGACAGTCAACTGCGGATGTTTACACTGAAGCTTTCTTT.

This chain connects TRBV19 to TRBJ2-3, with D possibly TRBD2 on 6 matching bases. The V end lost 3 bases, the J end lost 5 bases, and 18 bases lay between the germline ends. There are 16 residues in the CDR3. The V gene's germline CDR1 is LNHDA and CDR2 SQIVND (reference sequence). Here the CDR3 DNA reads TGTGCCAGTAGTATCGGAGGGCAGGGAAGTAGAGATACGCAGTATTTT. As protein: CASSIGGQGSRDTQYF.

The gene calls are TRBV29-1 and TRBJ2-7; 9 bases line up with TRBD1. The germline CDR1 and CDR2 sequences are SQVTM and ANQGSEA. V lost 5 bases to trimming and J lost 0 bases; unmatched junction nucleotides: 5. This CDR3 spans 14 amino acids. CDR3 nucleotides: TGCAGCGTTCTGGGACAGGGTAGCTCCTACGAGCAGTACTTC. This translates into CSVLGQGSSYEQYF.

The chain combines TRBV9 with TRBJ2-5; 10 bases match TRBD1. The junction had 10 bases not matched to a gene; V was cut back by 3 bases and J by 11 bases. The V gene's germline CDR1 is SGDLS and CDR2 YYNGEE. This CDR3 is 14 amino acids long. The CDR3 reads CASSARQGAGEQYF. CDR3 coding DNA: TGTGCCAGCAGCGCCCGACAGGGGGCAGGGGAGCAGTACTTC.

This clone was detected only a few times. The genes are TRBV28 and TRBJ1-4, with D perhaps TRBD1 (6 bases). The CDR3 sequence is 15 residues long. The germline gives CDR1 MDHEN, CDR2 SYDVKM. V lost 5 bases, J lost 0 bases, and 10 bases lay in between. This CDR3 is CASSVTGATNEKLFF. CDR3 bases: TGTGCCAGCAGTGTGACAGGTGCAACTAATGAAAAACTGTTTTTT.

The chain combines TRBV7-3 with TRBJ2-1, with 7 bases lining up with TRBD2. The CDR3 covers 16 residues. CDR1 is SGHTA, CDR2 FQGTGA, per germline. Trimming at V came to 3 bases and at J to 4 bases, leaving 9 bases not matched to a gene. CDR3 nucleotides: TGTGCCAGCAGCTTTATGACTAGCAGGACTTACAATGAGCAGTTCTTC. Protein: CASSFMTSRTYNEQFF.

The rearrangement links TRBV5-4 to TRBJ1-5; D ambiguous. CDR3 length: 12 residues. Trimming pared 1 base from V and 5 bases from J, leaving 4 bases between. Germline assignment: CDR1 SGHNT and CDR2 YYREEE (reference sequence). For the CDR3, the DNA is TGTGCCAGCAGCTTGCGGGATCAGCCCCAGCATTTT. Translating it yields CASSLRDQPQHF.